This paragraph covers one T cell receptor (beta chain) sequence. These data originate in a study of blood T cell repertoires in COVID-19. Authors' methods: Amplification of reference gene primers was used by the study to estimate nucleated cell counts. Clones were read by immunoSEQ multiplex PCR, and TCRdb kept only the in-frame ones, dropping some. Clonal size and the V and J genes are those of that table, whereas D and trimming came from the DNA. The sample comprises tens of thousands of clones, roughly 87% of which are singletons, and roughly 2.5% rests with the top ten. This CDR3 spans 15 amino acids. Looked up from germline, CDR1 is SGHRS and CDR2 is YFSETQ. V lost 0 bases and J 4 bases, leaving 13 bases between the germline ends.

The sequencing input was peripheral blood. This sequence joins TRBV5-1 and TRBJ1-2; D is uncertain. The clonotype originates from a man between 65 and 85 years old with acute or convalescent COVID-19. In DNA form, the CDR3 reads TGCGCCAGCAGCTTGGACGGTCTGTATTCCTATGGCTACACCTTC. Its translation is CASSLDGLYSYGYTF.